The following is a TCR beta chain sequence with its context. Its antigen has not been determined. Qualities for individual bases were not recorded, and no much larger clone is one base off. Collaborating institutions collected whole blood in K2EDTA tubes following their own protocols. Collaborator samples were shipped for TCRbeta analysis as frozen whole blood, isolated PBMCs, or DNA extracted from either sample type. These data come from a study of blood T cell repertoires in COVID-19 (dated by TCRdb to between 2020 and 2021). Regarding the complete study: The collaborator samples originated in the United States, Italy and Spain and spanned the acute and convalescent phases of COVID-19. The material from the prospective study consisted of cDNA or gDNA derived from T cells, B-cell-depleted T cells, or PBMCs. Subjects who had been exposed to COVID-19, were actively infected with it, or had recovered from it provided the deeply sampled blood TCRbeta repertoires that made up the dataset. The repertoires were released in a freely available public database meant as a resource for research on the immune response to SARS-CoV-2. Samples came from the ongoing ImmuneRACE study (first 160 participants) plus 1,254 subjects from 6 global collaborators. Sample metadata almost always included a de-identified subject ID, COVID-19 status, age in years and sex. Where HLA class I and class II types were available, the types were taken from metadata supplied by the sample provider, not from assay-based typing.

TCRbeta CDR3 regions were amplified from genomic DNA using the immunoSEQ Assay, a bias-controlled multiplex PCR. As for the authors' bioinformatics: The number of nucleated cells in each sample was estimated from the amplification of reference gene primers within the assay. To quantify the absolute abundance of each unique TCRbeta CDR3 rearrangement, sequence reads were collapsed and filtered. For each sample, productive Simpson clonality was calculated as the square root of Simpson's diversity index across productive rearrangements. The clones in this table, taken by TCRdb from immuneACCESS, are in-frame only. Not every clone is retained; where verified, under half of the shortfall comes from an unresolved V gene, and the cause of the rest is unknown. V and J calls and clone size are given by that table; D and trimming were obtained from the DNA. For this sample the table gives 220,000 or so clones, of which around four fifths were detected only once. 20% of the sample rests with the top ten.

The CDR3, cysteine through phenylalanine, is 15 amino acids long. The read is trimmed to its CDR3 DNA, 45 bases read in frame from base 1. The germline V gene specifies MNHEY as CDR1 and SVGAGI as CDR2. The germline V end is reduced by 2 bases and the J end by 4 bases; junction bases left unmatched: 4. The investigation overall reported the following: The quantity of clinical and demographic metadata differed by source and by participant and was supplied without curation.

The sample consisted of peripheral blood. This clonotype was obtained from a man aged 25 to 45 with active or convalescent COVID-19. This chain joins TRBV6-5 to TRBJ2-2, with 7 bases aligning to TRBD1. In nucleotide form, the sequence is TGTGCCAGCAGTTACGGGGCAGGGGGCACCGGGGAGCTGTTTTTT. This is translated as CASSYGAGGTGELFF.